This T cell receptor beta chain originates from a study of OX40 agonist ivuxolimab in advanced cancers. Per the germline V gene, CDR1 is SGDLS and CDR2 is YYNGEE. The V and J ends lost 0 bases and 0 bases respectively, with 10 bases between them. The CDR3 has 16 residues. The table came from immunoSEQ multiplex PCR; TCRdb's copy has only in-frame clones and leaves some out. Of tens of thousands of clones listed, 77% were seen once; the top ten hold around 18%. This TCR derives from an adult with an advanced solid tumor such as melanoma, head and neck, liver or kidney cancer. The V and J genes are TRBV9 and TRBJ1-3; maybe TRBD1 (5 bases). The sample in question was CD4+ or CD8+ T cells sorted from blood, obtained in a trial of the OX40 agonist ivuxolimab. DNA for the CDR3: TGTGCCAGCAGCGTAGAGGGGACGAACTCTGGAAACACCATATATTTT. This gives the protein CASSVEGTNSGNTIYF.